One and the same sample provided the 20 T cell receptor beta chains below, sequenced in a study of cytomegalovirus exposure and HLA in healthy donors. The PCR contained 60 Vbeta and 13 Jbeta primers. TCRdb's table, derived via immunoSEQ multiplex PCR, lists solely in-frame clones and lacks some. The repertoire consists of about 190,000 clones, with roughly four fifths occurring once and the leading ten covering approximately 2%. The sequenced sample was PBMCs. Every receptor here comes from a woman in her 30s in good health and CMV-seropositive.

The chain uses TRBV30 and TRBJ2-2, with D maybe TRBD2 (7 bases). The CDR3 extends over 16 amino acids. V was shortened by 0 bases and J by 3 bases, with 14 bases between the two germline ends. The V gene's germline CDR1 is GTSNPN and CDR2 SVGIG (reference sequence). CDR3 DNA sequence: TGTGCCTGGAGTGTACTGGGGGGGGCTGACACCGGGGAGCTGTTTTTT. Protein: CAWSVLGGADTGELFF.

This clone occurred once. This chain's CDR3 is CSASQDTEAFF. In DNA, the CDR3 is TGCAGTGCTAGCCAGGACACTGAAGCTTTCTTT. J is TRBJ1-1 and V is TRBV20-1, with D unresolved. Trimming removed 3 bases from V and 3 bases from J, with 5 bases in between. This CDR3 has 11 residues. CDR1 is DFQATT and CDR2 is SNEGSKA in the germline V gene (reference sequence).

This clone has only one observation. This sequence joins TRBV6-6 and TRBJ1-2, with TRBD1 identical over 8 bases. The CDR3 covers 14 residues. Germline loops: CDR1 MNHNY, CDR2 SVGAGI (reference sequence). The trim removed 5 bases at V and 7 bases at J, leaving 9 bases unmatched. The CDR3 DNA reads TGTGCCAGCAGTACTACAGGGGGAGGATCTGGCTACACCTTC. Protein product: CASSTTGGGSGYTF.

V and J are TRBV13 and TRBJ1-6, with 8 bases aligning to TRBD1. The junction had 16 bases not matched to a gene; V was cut back by 5 bases and J by 13 bases. The length of the CDR3 is 16 residues. Germline V CDR1 and CDR2: PRHDT, FYEKMQ (reference sequence). The DNA of the CDR3 is TGTGCCAGCAGCCGATCCCATATAGGACAGGGTGGTCCCCTCCACTTT. This codes for CASSRSHIGQGGPLHF. Looking up the rest from reference TRBV13 and TRBJ1-6 gives the full variable domain: AAGVIQSPRHLIKEKRETATLKCYPIPRHDTVYWYQQGPGQDPQFLISFYEKMQSDKGSIPDRFSAQQFSDYHSELNMSSLELGDSALYFCASSRSHIGQGGPLHFGNGTRLTVT.

The chain joins TRBV7-2 to TRBJ1-2; 9 bases fit TRBD1. V lost 4 bases and J lost 7; bases outside the gene matches: 10. Per the germline V gene, CDR1 is SGHTA and CDR2 is FQGNSA. The CDR3 sequence is 15 residues long. CDR3 in amino acids: CASSSRQGEESGYTF. The CDR3, as DNA: TGTGCCAGCAGCTCCAGACAGGGGGAGGAATCTGGCTACACCTTC. Complete variable domain (other parts from reference TRBV7-2 and TRBJ1-2): GAGVSQSPSNKVTEKGKDVELRCDPISGHTALYWYRQSLGQGLEFLIYFQGNSAPDKSGLPSDRFSAERTGGSVSTLTIQRTQQEDSAVYLCASSSRQGEESGYTFGSGTRLTVV.

The V and J genes are TRBV7-9 and TRBJ2-1; possibly TRBD2 for D (5 bases). Trimming shortened V by 7 bases and J by 7 bases, and 11 bases separated the two germline ends. The CDR3 contains 12 residues. The germline V gene has CDR1 SEHNR and CDR2 FQNEAQ (reference sequence). CDR3 protein: CASMGEWNEQFF. The CDR3 nucleotides read TGTGCCAGCATGGGAGAGTGGAATGAGCAGTTCTTC. The variable domain in full, with the rest retrieved from reference TRBV7-9 and TRBJ2-1, is DTGVSQNPRHKITKRGQNVTFRCDPISEHNRLYWYRQTLGQGPEFLTYFQNEAQLEKSRLLSDRFSAERPKGSFSTLEIQRTEQGDSAMYLCASMGEWNEQFFGPGTRLTVL.

V gene TRBV15 combines with J gene TRBJ2-5, with 7 bases fitting TRBD2. This CDR3 has 14 residues. J lost 5 bases, V lost 1 base, and 4 bases had no gene match. From germline, CDR1 is LNHNV and CDR2 YYDKDF (reference sequence). The CDR3 is CATSRGGGIETQYF. In DNA, the CDR3 is TGTGCCACCAGCAGAGGGGGAGGGATCGAGACCCAGTACTTC.

This clone was observed a handful of times. This sequence joins TRBV6-4 and TRBJ2-1; 8 bases match TRBD2. The germline CDR1 and CDR2 sequences are MRHNA and SNTAGT. V was clipped by 6 bases and J by 0 bases; unmatched bases: 4. The CDR3 has 15 residues. The CDR3: CASSQSGSSYNEQFF. CDR3 DNA sequence: TGTGCCAGCAGCCAAAGCGGGAGCTCCTACAATGAGCAGTTCTTC.

The rearrangement uses TRBV18 and TRBJ2-1, with 8 nucleotides matching TRBD1. The junction had 8 bases not matched to a gene; V was cut back by 4 bases and J by 9 bases. The CDR3 is 14 residues long. Germline CDR1 and CDR2: KGHSH and LQKENI. CDR3 sequence: CASSRDRQGSEQFF. Here the CDR3 DNA reads TGTGCCAGCTCACGGGACCGACAGGGGAGTGAGCAGTTCTTC.

Only one count was recorded for this clone. The junction shows a germline mismatch at one end, possibly a read error. The rearrangement links TRBV5-4 to TRBJ2-5, with 8 bases matching TRBD2. The CDR3 is made up of 13 amino acids. Germline CDR1 SGHNT, CDR2 YYREEE (reference sequence). The CDR3 nucleotides are TGTGCCAGCGGCTTGCCTAGCGGGGAGACCCAGTACTTC. It specifies CASGLPSGETQYF.

The J gene is TRBJ1-2, the V gene TRBV7-9; D gene ambiguous. The CDR3 totals 13 residues. Trimming shortened V by 5 bases and J by 1 base, and 8 bases separated the two germline ends. In germline, CDR1 is SEHNR, CDR2 FQNEAQ (reference sequence). The CDR3 sequence is CASSRLRNYGYTF. The CDR3 DNA is TGTGCCAGCAGCCGACTACGTAACTATGGCTACACCTTC.

This chain links TRBV7-9 with TRBJ2-5; 7 bases agree with TRBD2. This CDR3 has 15 amino acids. Germline values: CDR1 SEHNR, CDR2 FQNEAQ (reference sequence). V was clipped by 4 bases and J by 2 bases; unmatched bases: 7. The CDR3 spells CASSYGASGQETQYF. DNA for the CDR3: TGTGCCAGCAGCTACGGGGCTAGCGGACAAGAGACCCAGTACTTC.

The V and J genes are TRBV29-1 and TRBJ1-1; no definite D call. Germline loops: CDR1 SQVTM, CDR2 ANQGSEA. This CDR3 comprises 12 residues. Trimming stripped 3 bases from V and 1 base from J, with 6 bases between. The CDR3 loop is CSVDSGNTEAFF. In DNA form, the CDR3 reads TGCAGCGTTGACTCGGGGAACACTGAAGCTTTCTTT.

The chain joins TRBV30 to TRBJ2-2, with a weak D call TRBD1 (5 bases). The germline V gene has CDR1 GTSNPN and CDR2 SVGIG (reference sequence). The CDR3 has 13 amino acids. V was pared by 1 base and J by 7 bases, with 10 bases between. The CDR3 DNA reads TGTGCCTGGAGTGGGGTCAGGGACGGGGAGCTGTTTTTT. As protein: CAWSGVRDGELFF.

V and J are TRBV7-2 and TRBJ2-2; 7 positions agree with TRBD2. There are 15 residues in the CDR3. Per the germline V gene, CDR1 is SGHTA and CDR2 is FQGNSA. The junction had 2 bases not matched to a gene; V was cut back by 3 bases and J by 1 base. The chain's CDR3 is CASSLGTMNTGELFF. The CDR3 nucleotides read TGTGCCAGCAGCTTGGGGACTATGAACACCGGGGAGCTGTTTTTT. Full variable domain (remainder filled in from reference TRBV7-2 and TRBJ2-2): GAGVSQSPSNKVTEKGKDVELRCDPISGHTALYWYRQSLGQGLEFLIYFQGNSAPDKSGLPSDRFSAERTGGSVSTLTIQRTQQEDSAVYLCASSLGTMNTGELFFGEGSRLTVL.

V is TRBV13 and J is TRBJ1-2, with 8 bases matching TRBD1. The CDR3 covers 16 residues. From germline, CDR1 is PRHDT and CDR2 FYEKMQ (reference sequence). Trimming cost V 7 bases and J 1 base; bases outside gene matches: 11. In nucleotides, the CDR3 is TGTGCCAGCAATGTACAGGGGGATTTCAATAACTATGGCTACACCTTC. It codes for CASNVQGDFNNYGYTF. The full variable domain, its missing parts supplied by reference TRBV13 and TRBJ1-2, is AAGVIQSPRHLIKEKRETATLKCYPIPRHDTVYWYQQGPGQDPQFLISFYEKMQSDKGSIPDRFSAQQFSDYHSELNMSSLELGDSALYFCASNVQGDFNNYGYTFGSGTRLTVV.

This chain links TRBV7-2 with TRBJ2-7, with TRBD2 identical over 7 bases. CDR1 and CDR2 (germline): SGHTA, FQGNSA. The CDR3 is 17 residues long. V shed 5 bases and J 2 bases; nucleotides not matched to a gene: 15. CDR3 sequence (DNA): TGTGCCAGCAGCCTCACCTATAGGCCGGGGGGAGCCTACGAGCAGTACTTC. Its translation: CASSLTYRPGGAYEQYF.

CDR3 sequence reads: CASRGGYGYTF. For the CDR3, the DNA is TGTGCCAGCAGGGGGGGTTATGGCTACACCTTC. The V gene is TRBV28, the J gene TRBJ1-2; D is perhaps TRBD1 (5 bases). The CDR3 is 11 residues long. From germline, CDR1 is MDHEN and CDR2 SYDVKM. V lost 6 bases and J 5 bases, leaving 7 bases between the germline ends.

This chain joins TRBV6-6 and TRBJ2-1, with TRBD1 matching over 8 bases. The CDR3 loop spans 14 amino acids. V was pared by 4 bases and J by 8 bases, with 7 bases of the junction left unmatched. CDR1 and CDR2 from the germline V gene are MNHNY and SVGAGI (reference sequence). CDR3 DNA: TGTGCCAGCAGTTCCCGGACAGGGAAAGATGAGCAGTTCTTC. Translating gives CASSSRTGKDEQFF.

The V call is TRBV5-1, the J call TRBJ2-3, with a possible D match to TRBD1 (5 bases). V was cut by 0 bases and J by 6 bases, with 8 bases left in between. This CDR3 region has 13 residues. CDR1 and CDR2 (germline): SGHRS, YFSETQ. Here the CDR3 reads CASSLEGYDTQYF. The CDR3 nucleotides read TGCGCCAGCAGCTTGGAGGGGTATGATACGCAGTATTTT.